Listed below are T cell receptor beta chains from one sample, sequenced in a study of T-cell reconstitution after alpha-beta-depleted transplantation in children. Each CDR3 protein gets one entry after TCRdb re-called the PCR reads with MiXCR. The table records about 200,000 distinct CDR3 sequences, roughly 15% of them present only once. This material consisted of PBMCs from the stem cell graft donor, taken from the stem cell graft. Receptors originate from a human donor who donated a stem cell graft to a child with acute lymphoblastic leukemia. CDR3s include the opening cysteine and the closing phenylalanine or tryptophan.

TRBJ1-1	TRBV5-1	CASSPTWGLNTEAFF
TRBJ2-2	TRBV12-3/TRBV12-4	CASSFFLGQGVSGELFF
TRBJ2-7	TRBV12-3/TRBV12-4	CASRSSGRAYEQYF
TRBJ2-1	TRBV25-1	CAAGSWNKFF
TRBJ2-2	TRBV5-1	CASATSGRSGELFF
TRBJ2-1	TRBV28	CASSSTLLGQFF
TRBJ2-7	TRBV5-1	CASSLRRGNYEQYF
TRBJ2-7	TRBV20-1	CSASWGVGPRYEQYF
TRBJ1-5	TRBV7-8	CASSLARHGNHQPQHF
TRBJ1-5	TRBV29-1	CSVGGSNQPQHF
TRBJ1-1	TRBV11-3	CASSLEPGRKNTEAFF
TRBJ1-1	TRBV23-1	CASSQSFGTGGGRTEAFF
TRBJ1-5	TRBV7-9	CASSSGVSDQPQHF
TRBJ1-1	TRBV28	CASSLQTGRAFF
TRBJ2-7	TRBV12-3/TRBV12-4	CASSPGLVSYEQYF